The following is a T cell receptor beta chain sequence with its context. Measured with immunoSEQ multiplex PCR; TCRdb has only the in-frame clones, and not every one. This table holds about 120,000 clones, around 93% found once. The data originate from a study of T cell responses to AZD1222 COVID-19 vaccine. This TCR was recovered from an adult in good health. The sequencing used peripheral blood, collected on day 0 of AZD1222 vaccination.

The CDR3 nucleotides are TGTGCCAGCAGGGACAGCAACTATGGCTACACCTTC. It specifies CASRDSNYGYTF. The chain combines TRBV21-1 with TRBJ1-2; whether TRBD1, the table's D call, matches the DNA was not checked. TRBV21-1 is a pseudogene locus. The CDR3 runs to 12 residues.